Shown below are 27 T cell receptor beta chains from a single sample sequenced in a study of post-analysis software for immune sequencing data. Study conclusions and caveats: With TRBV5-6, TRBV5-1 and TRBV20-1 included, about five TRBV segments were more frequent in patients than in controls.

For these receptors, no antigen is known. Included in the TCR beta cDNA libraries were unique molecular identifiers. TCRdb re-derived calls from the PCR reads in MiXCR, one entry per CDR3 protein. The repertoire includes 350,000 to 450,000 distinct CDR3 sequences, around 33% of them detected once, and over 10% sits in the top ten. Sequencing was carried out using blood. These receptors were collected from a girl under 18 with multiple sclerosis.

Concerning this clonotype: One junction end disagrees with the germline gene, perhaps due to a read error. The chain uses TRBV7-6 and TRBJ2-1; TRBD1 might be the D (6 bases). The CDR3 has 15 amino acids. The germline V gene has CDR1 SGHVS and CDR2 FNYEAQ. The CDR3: CASTLGGYSYNEQFF. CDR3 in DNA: TGTGCCAGCACCTTAGGGGGTTACTCCTACAATGAGCAGTTCTTC. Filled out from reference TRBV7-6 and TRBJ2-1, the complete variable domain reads GAGVSQSPRYKVTKRGQDVALRCDPISGHVSLYWYRQALGQGPEFLTYFNYEAQQDKSGLPNDRFSAERPEGSISTLTIQRTEQRDSAMYRCASTLGGYSYNEQFFGPGTRLTVL.

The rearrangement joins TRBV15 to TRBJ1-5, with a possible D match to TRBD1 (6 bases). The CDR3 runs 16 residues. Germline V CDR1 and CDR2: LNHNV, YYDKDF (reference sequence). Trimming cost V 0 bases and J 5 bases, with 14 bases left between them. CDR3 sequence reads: CATSRERGAVHQPQHF. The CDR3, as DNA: TGTGCCACCAGCAGAGAAAGGGGGGCGGTTCATCAGCCCCAGCATTTT.

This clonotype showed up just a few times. The CDR3 spells CASSRRLAGHQETQYF. The CDR3 DNA reads TGCGCCAGCAGCCGCAGACTAGCGGGTCACCAAGAGACCCAGTACTTC. This sequence joins TRBV4-1 and TRBJ2-5; 10 positions match TRBD2. The junction had 5 bases not matched to a gene; V was cut back by 4 bases and J by 0 bases. The CDR3 totals 16 residues. Germline loops: CDR1 MGHRA, CDR2 YSYEKL.

The chain's CDR3 is CSARDRLRGDAEQFF. The CDR3 region has the DNA TGCAGTGCTAGAGATCGCCTAAGAGGCGATGCTGAGCAGTTCTTC. This sequence joins TRBV20-1 and TRBJ2-1, with no clear D. From germline, CDR1 is DFQATT and CDR2 SNEGSKA (reference sequence). V lost 0 bases to trimming and J lost 9 bases, with 18 bases between them. CDR3 length: 15 residues.

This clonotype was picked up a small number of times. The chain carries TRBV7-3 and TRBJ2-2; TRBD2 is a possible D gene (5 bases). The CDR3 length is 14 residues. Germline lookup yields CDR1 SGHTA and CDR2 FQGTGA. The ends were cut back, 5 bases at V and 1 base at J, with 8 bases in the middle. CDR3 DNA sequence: TGTGCCAGCAGCCCAGGACTGAACACCGGGGAGCTGTTTTTT. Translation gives CASSPGLNTGELFF.

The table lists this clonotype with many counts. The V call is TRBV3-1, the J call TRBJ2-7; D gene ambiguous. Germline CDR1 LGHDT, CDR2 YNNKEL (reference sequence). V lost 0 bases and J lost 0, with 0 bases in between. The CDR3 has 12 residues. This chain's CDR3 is CASSQDSYEQYF. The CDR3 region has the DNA TGTGCCAGCAGCCAAGACTCCTACGAGCAGTACTTC.

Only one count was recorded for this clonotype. The CDR3: CASSQVEALGTEAFF. As DNA, the CDR3 is TGTGCCAGCAGCCAAGTGGAGGCTCTGGGCACTGAAGCTTTCTTT. V is TRBV3-1 and J is TRBJ1-1; D ambiguous. The CDR3 extends over 15 amino acids. Per germline, CDR1 LGHDT and CDR2 YNNKEL (reference sequence). V dropped 1 base and J dropped 4 bases, with 13 bases sitting between them.

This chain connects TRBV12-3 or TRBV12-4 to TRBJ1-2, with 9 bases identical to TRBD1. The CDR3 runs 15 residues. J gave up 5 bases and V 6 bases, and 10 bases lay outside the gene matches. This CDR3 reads CASSPNRGRGYGYTF. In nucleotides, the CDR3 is TGTGCCAGCAGCCCCAACAGGGGGCGAGGGTATGGCTACACCTTC.

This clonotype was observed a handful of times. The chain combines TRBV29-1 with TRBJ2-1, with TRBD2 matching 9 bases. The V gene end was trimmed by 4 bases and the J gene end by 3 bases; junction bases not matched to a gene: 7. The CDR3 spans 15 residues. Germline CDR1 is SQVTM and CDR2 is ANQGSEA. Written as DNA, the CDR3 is TGCAGCGTTGCCGGAGGTAGCGGGGGCTACAATGAGCAGTTCTTC. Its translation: CSVAGGSGGYNEQFF.

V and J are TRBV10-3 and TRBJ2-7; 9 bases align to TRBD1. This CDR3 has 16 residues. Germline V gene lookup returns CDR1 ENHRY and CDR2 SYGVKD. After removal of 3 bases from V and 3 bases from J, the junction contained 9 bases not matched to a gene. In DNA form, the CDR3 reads TGTGCCATCAGTGACCCGGGACAGGGAGGCGGCTACGAGCAGTACTTC. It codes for CAISDPGQGGGYEQYF.

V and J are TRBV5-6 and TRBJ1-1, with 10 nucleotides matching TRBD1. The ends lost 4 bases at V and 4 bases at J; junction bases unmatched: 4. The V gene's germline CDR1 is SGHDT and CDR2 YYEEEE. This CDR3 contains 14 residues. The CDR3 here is CASSVRDRGTEAFF. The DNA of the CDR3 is TGTGCCAGCAGCGTCCGGGACAGGGGCACTGAAGCTTTCTTT.

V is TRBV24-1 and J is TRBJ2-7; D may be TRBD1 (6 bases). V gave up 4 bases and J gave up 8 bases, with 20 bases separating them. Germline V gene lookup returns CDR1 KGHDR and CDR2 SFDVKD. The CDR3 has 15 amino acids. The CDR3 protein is CATSETPGTTFKQYF. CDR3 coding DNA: TGTGCCACCAGTGAAACCCCCGGGACAACCTTTAAGCAGTACTTC.

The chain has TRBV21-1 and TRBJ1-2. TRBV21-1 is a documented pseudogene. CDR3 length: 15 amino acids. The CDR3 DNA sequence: TGTGCCAGCAGCATTGATACTCCCGTTCCCTATGGCTACACCTTC. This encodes CASSIDTPVPYGYTF.

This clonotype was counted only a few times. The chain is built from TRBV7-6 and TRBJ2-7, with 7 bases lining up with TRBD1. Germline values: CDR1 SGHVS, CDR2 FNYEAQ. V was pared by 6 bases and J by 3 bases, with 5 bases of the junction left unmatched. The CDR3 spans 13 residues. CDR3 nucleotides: TGTGCCAGCAGTTCCAGGGGGTACTACGAGCAGTACTTC. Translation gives CASSSRGYYEQYF.

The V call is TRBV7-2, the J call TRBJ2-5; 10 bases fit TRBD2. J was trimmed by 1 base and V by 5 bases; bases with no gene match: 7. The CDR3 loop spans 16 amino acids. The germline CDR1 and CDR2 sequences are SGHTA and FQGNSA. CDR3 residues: CASSDRLAGTQETQYF. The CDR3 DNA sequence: TGTGCCAGCAGCGACCGACTAGCGGGTACCCAAGAGACCCAGTACTTC.

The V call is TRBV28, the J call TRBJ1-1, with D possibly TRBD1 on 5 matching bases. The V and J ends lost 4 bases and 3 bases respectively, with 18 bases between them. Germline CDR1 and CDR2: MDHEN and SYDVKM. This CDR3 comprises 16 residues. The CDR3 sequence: CASSSSKGRGYTEAFF. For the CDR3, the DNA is TGTGCCAGCAGTTCATCAAAGGGGCGGGGATACACTGAAGCTTTCTTT.

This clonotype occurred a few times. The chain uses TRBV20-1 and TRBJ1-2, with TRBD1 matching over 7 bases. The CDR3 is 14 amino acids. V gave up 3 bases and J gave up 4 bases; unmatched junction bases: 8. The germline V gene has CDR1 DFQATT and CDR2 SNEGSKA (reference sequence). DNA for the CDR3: TGCAGTGCTAGTCAAGGGGGCGATGGCTATGGCTACACCTTC. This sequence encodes CSASQGGDGYGYTF.

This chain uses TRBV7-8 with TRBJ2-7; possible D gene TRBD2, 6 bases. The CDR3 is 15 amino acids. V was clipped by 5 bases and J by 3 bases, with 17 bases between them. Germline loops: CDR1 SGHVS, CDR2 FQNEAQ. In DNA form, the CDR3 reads TGTGCCAGCAGCGGGGGACTCGCGGAGGTCTACGAGCAGTACTTC. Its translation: CASSGGLAEVYEQYF. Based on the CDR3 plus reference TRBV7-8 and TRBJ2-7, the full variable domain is GAGVSQSPRYKVAKRGQDVALRCDPISGHVSLFWYQQALGQGPEFLTYFQNEAQLDKSGLPSDRFFAERPEGSVSTLKIQRTQQEDSAVYLCASSGGLAEVYEQYFGPGTRLTVT.

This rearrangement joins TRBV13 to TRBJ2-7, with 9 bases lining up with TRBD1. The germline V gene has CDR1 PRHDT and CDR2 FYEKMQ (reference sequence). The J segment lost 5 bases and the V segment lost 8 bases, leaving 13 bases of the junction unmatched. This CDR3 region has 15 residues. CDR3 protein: CASGLNPGTGNEQYF. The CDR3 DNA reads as TGTGCCAGCGGCCTAAACCCCGGGACAGGGAACGAGCAGTACTTC.

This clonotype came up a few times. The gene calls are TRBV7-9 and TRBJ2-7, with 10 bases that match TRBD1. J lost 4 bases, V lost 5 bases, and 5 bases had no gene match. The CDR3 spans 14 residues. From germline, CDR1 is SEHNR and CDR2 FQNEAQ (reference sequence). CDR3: CASSRGQGEYEQYF. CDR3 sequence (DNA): TGTGCCAGCAGCCGAGGACAGGGGGAATACGAGCAGTACTTC.

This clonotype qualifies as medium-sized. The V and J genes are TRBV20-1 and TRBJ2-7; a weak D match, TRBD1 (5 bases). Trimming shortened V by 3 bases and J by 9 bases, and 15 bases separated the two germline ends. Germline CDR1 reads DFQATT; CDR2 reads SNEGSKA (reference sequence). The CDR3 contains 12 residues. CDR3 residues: CSARTASTGQYF. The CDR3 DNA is TGCAGTGCTAGGACAGCCTCTACGGGGCAGTACTTC.

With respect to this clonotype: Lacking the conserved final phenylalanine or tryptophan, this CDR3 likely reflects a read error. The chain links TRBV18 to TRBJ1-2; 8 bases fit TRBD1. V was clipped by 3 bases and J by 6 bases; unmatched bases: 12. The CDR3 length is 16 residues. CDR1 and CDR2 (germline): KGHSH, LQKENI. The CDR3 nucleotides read TGTGCCAGCTCACCCGCAATGACAGGGGATGGTGATGGCTACACCTTG. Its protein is CASSPAMTGDGDGYTL.

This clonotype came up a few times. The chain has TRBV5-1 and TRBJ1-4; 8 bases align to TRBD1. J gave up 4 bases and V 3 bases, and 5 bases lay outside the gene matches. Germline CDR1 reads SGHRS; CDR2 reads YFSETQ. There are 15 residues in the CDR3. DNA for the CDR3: TGCGCCAGCAGCTCCCAGGGGGCAAGTAATGAAAAACTGTTTTTT. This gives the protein CASSSQGASNEKLFF.

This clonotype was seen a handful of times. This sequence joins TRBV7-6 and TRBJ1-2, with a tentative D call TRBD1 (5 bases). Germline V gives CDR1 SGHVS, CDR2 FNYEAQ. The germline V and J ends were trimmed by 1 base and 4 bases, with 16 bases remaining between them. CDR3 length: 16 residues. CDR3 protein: CASSLGSVGEGYGYTF. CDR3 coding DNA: TGTGCCAGCAGCTTAGGTTCGGTAGGGGAAGGCTATGGCTACACCTTC.

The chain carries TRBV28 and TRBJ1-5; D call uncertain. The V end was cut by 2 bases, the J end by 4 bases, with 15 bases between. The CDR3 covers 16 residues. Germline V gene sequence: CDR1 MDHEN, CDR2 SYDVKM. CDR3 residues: CASSLSFPRLNQPQHF. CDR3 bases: TGTGCCAGCAGTTTAAGCTTCCCTAGGCTTAATCAGCCCCAGCATTTT. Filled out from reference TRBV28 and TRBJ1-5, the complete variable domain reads DVKVTQSSRYLVKRTGEKVFLECVQDMDHENMFWYRQDPGLGLRLIYFSYDVKMKEKGDIPEGYSVSREKKERFSLILESASTNQTSMYLCASSLSFPRLNQPQHFGDGTRLSIL.

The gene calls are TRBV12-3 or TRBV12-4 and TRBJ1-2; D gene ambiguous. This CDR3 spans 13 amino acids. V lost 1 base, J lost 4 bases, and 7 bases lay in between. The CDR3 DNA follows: TGTGCCAGCAGTTTAGAGGCAGTCTATGGCTACACCTTC. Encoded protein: CASSLEAVYGYTF.

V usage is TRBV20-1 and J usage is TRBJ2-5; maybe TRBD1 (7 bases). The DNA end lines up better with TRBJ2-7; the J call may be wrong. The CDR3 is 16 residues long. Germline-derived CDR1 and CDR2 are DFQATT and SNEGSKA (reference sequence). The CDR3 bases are TGCAGTGCTAGAGATAAGAGGTCAGGGGGGAAGTACGAGCAGTACTTC. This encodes CSARDKRSGGKYEQYF.